This entry concerns a single T cell receptor beta chain. No antigen is known for it. No much larger clone is present one base from it, and per-base qualities are unavailable. The CDR3 measures 14 amino acids from cysteine to phenylalanine. Left in the record is the CDR3 DNA by itself, 42 bases read in frame from the first base. Sequences MDHEN (CDR1) and SYDVKM (CDR2) are obtained from the germline V gene. The germline ends are 4 bases apart after V is trimmed by 4 bases and J by 0 bases. The library was built by means of the immunoSEQ multiplex PCR assay. What TCRdb holds here is the immuneACCESS table cut down to in-frame rearrangements. Part of the clones is not present; checked against another copy, under half of the missing clones reflect an unresolved V gene, and the others are unexplained. A total of about 94,000 clones appear in this sample, 95% of them only once. The top ten hold about 0.21% of the sample.

These data come from a study of technical replicates of blood from a few donors (dated by TCRdb to between 2016 and 2019). The receptor was derived from a human donor in good health. This chain is built from TRBV28 and TRBJ2-6, with no confidently assigned D gene. Sequencing was performed on T cells isolated from PBMCs. The CDR3 has the sequence CASSWSSGANVLTF. The nucleotide sequence reads as follows: TGTGCCAGCAGTTGGAGCTCTGGGGCCAACGTCCTGACTTTC.